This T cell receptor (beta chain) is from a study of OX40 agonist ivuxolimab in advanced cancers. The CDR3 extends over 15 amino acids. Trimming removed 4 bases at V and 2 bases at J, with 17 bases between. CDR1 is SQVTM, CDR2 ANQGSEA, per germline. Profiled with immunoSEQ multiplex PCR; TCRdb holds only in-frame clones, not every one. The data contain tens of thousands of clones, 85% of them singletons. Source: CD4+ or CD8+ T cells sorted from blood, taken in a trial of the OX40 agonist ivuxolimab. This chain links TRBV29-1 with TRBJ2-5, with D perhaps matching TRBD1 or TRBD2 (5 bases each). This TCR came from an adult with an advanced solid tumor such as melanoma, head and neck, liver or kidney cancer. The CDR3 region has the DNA TGCAGCGTTGGATCGGGATACAGGCCTCAAGAGACCCAGTACTTC. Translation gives CSVGSGYRPQETQYF.